Sequencing of this T cell receptor (beta chain) was carried out in a study of T cell changes during pregnancy in multiple sclerosis. Clones were read by immunoSEQ multiplex PCR, and TCRdb kept only the in-frame ones, dropping some. The sample lists around 72,000 clones, around 90% occurring once. The source was CD4+ T cells from peripheral blood mononuclear cells, collected before pregnancy. This TCR was sampled from a female donor with multiple sclerosis, enrolled in a pregnancy study.

The CDR3 sequence: CASSPEGQRSSSYGYTF. In DNA, the CDR3 is TGTGCCAGCAGTCCGGAGGGGCAGAGATCCTCCTCCTATGGCTACACCTTC. The gene calls are TRBV7-3 and TRBJ1-2; a weak D match, TRBD1 (5 bases). Germline V lookup: CDR1 SGHTA, CDR2 FQGTGA. Trimming stripped 6 bases from V and 4 bases from J, with 24 bases between. This CDR3 spans 17 amino acids.